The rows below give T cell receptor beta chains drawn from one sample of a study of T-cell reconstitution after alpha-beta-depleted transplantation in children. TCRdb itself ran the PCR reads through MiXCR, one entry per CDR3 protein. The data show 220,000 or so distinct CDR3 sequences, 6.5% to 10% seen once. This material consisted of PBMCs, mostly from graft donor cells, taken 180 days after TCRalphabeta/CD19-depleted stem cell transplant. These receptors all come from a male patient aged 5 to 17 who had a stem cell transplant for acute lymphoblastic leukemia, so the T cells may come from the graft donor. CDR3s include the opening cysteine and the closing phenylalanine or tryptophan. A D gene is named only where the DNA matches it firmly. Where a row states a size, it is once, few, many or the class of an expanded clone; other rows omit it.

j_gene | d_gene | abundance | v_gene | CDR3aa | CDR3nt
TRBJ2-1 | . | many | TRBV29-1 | CSVVARNEQFF | TGCAGCGTTGTAGCGAGGAATGAGCAGTTCTTC
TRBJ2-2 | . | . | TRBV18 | CASSPSDGTGELFF | TGTGCCAGCTCACCTTCCGACGGGACCGGGGAGCTGTTTTTT
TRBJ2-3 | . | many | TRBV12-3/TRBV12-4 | CASSFRRGLDTQYF | TGTGCCAGCAGTTTCAGGAGGGGGTTGGATACGCAGTATTTT
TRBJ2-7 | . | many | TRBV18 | CASSRDLTYEQYF | TGTGCCAGCTCACGGGACCTAACCTACGAGCAGTACTTC
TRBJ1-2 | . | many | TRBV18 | CASSPLQGTTNYGYTF | TGTGCCAGCTCACCACTCCAGGGCACTACTAACTATGGCTACACCTTC
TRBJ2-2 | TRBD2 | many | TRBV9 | CASSPRGSGGANTGELFF | TGTGCCAGCAGCCCCCGGGGTAGCGGGGGGGCGAACACCGGGGAGCTGTTTTTT
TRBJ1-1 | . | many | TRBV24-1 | CATSDARSTGSPEAFF | TGTGCCACCAGTGATGCCCGATCCACAGGGTCACCGGAAGCTTTCTTT
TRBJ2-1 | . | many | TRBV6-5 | CASSYASGSYNEQFF | TGTGCCAGCAGTTACGCCAGCGGCTCCTACAATGAGCAGTTCTTC
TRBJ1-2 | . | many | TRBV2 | CATRTEANYGYTF | TGTGCCACCAGGACAGAAGCTAACTATGGCTACACCTTC
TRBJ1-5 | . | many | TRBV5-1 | CASSPERGTHQRIYQPQHF | TGCGCCAGCAGTCCGGAGAGGGGGACCCATCAGCGAATATATCAGCCCCAGCATTTT
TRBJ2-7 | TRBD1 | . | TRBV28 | CASSSGGQGDYEQYF | TGTGCCAGCAGTTCCGGGGGACAGGGAGACTACGAGCAGTACTTC
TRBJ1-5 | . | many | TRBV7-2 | CASSLGGQPQHF | TGTGCCAGCAGCTTAGGGGGCCAGCCCCAGCATTTT
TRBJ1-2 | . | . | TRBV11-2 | CASSYPTDPYGYTF | TGTGCCAGCAGCTACCCGACAGATCCCTATGGCTACACCTTC
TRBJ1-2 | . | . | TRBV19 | CASTLGTPTFGYTF | TGTGCCAGTACCCTGGGGACACCCACGTTTGGCTACACCTTC
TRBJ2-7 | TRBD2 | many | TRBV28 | CASRTSGSVYEQYF | TGTGCCAGCAGGACTAGCGGGAGTGTATACGAGCAGTACTTC
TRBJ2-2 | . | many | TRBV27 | CASGTQWRNTGELFF | TGTGCCAGTGGTACCCAGTGGCGGAACACCGGGGAGCTGTTTTTT
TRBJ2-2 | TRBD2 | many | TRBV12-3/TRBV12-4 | CASSLMGLAGFSGELFF | TGTGCCAGCAGTTTAATGGGACTAGCGGGGTTCTCCGGGGAGCTGTTTTTT
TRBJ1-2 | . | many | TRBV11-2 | CASSERGVYGYTF | TGTGCCAGCAGCGAAAGGGGGGTCTATGGCTACACCTTC
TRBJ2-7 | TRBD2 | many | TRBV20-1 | CSARDLMGIPSRTSRTYEQYF | TGCAGTGCTAGAGATCTCATGGGTATCCCGTCCAGGACTAGCCGAACCTACGAGCAGTACTTC
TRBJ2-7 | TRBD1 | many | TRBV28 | CASSLSLPGDRKQYF | TGTGCCAGCAGTCTATCACTCCCCGGGGACAGAAAGCAGTACTTC
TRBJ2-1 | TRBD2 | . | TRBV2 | CASSEPSGEVNEQFF | TGTGCCAGCAGTGAACCTAGCGGGGAGGTCAATGAGCAGTTCTTC
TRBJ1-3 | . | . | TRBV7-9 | CASSLNMEGNTIYF | TGTGCCAGCAGCTTAAATATGGAAGGAAACACCATATATTTT
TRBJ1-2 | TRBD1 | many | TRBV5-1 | CASGRTQGDYYGYTF | TGCGCCAGCGGCCGGACACAGGGGGATTACTATGGCTACACCTTC